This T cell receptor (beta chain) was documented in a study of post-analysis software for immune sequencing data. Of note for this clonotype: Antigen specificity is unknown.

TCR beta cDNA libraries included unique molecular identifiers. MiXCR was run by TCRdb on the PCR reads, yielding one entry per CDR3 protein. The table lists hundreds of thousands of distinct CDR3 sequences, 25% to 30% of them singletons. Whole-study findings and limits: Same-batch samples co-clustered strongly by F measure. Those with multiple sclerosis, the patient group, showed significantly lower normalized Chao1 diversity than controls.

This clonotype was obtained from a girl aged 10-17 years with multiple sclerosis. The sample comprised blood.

CDR3 DNA: TGCAGTGCTAGAAGTTTACTAGCGGGACAGAATGAGCAGTTCTTC. Translating it yields CSARSLLAGQNEQFF. The V call is TRBV20-1, the J call TRBJ2-1; 10 bases are a match to TRBD2. This CDR3 has 15 residues. Germline-derived CDR1 and CDR2 are DFQATT and SNEGSKA (reference sequence). Trimming removed 2 bases from V and 7 bases from J; junction bases left unmatched: 8.